A single sample is the source of the 27 T cell receptor beta chains below, sequenced in a study of cytomegalovirus exposure and HLA in healthy donors. Both 60 Vbeta primers and 13 Jbeta primers went into the PCR. The assay was immunoSEQ multiplex PCR, and TCRdb's table has in-frame clones only and misses some. The table includes around 120,000 clones, about three quarters detected once. The sample comprised PBMCs. The receptor set was obtained from a middle-aged woman in good health and CMV-seropositive.

The chain recombines TRBV29-1 with TRBJ1-5; the match to TRBD1 covers 7 bases. This CDR3 is built from 15 residues. Germline CDR1 SQVTM, CDR2 ANQGSEA. The V segment lost 3 bases and the J segment 7 bases; nucleotides outside the gene matches: 12. The CDR3 nucleotides read TGCAGCGTTGAGGACGGACAGGCCCCAGGGCAGCCCCAGCATTTT. It yields the protein CSVEDGQAPGQPQHF.

In nucleotides, the CDR3 is TGTGCCAGCACCTCCCTTACAGCTTCCAATCAGCCCCAGCATTTT. Its protein product is CASTSLTASNQPQHF. The chain combines TRBV27 with TRBJ1-5, with unresolved D. Germline-derived CDR1 and CDR2 are MNHEY and SMNVEV (reference sequence). CDR3 length equals 15 residues. Trimming took 7 bases from V and 3 from J, leaving 16 bases between them.

CDR3 sequence reads: CASSSGTASGANVLTF. The CDR3 DNA follows: TGCGCCAGCAGCTCAGGGACAGCCTCTGGGGCCAACGTCCTGACTTTC. The V gene is TRBV5-1, the J gene TRBJ2-6, with TRBD1 identical over 7 bases. The germline CDR1 and CDR2 sequences are SGHRS and YFSETQ. This CDR3 comprises 16 residues. The ends lost 3 bases at V and 0 bases at J; junction bases unmatched: 3.

This sequence joins TRBV7-9 and TRBJ2-7; D possibly corresponds to TRBD2 (5 bases). The germline CDR1 and CDR2 sequences are SEHNR and FQNEAQ (reference sequence). The CDR3 is 15 amino acids. Trimming removed 4 bases at V and 3 bases at J, with 16 bases between. This CDR3 reads CASSSLAGRRYEQYF. CDR3 bases: TGTGCCAGCAGCTCCCTGGCGGGTAGACGCTACGAGCAGTACTTC.

The chain has TRBV6-1 and TRBJ2-1; D is possibly TRBD1 (6 bases). The CDR3 spans 15 residues. Germline CDR1 MNHNS, CDR2 SASEGT. V lost 6 bases to trimming and J lost 3 bases, with 15 bases between them. CDR3 in amino acids: CASRSPGQGYNEQFF. CDR3 sequence (DNA): TGTGCCAGCAGAAGTCCGGGACAAGGCTACAATGAGCAGTTCTTC.

This clone was observed a handful of times. V usage is TRBV2 and J usage is TRBJ1-1; the D gene is possibly TRBD1 (5 bases). Per germline, CDR1 SNHLY and CDR2 FYNNEI. Trimming cost V 3 bases and J 4 bases, with 18 bases left between them. This CDR3 has 16 amino acids. Here the CDR3 reads CASSDRLRGESTEAFF. In nucleotides, the CDR3 is TGTGCCAGCAGTGACAGGTTACGGGGGGAGAGCACTGAAGCTTTCTTT.

Points on this clone: Other DNA variants within this sample encode the same CDR3. The chain couples TRBV7-9 to TRBJ1-1, with D hard to call. Looked up from germline, CDR1 is SEHNR and CDR2 is FQNEAQ (reference sequence). Deletions cut 3 bases from V and 1 base from J, with 9 bases between. This CDR3 is built from 14 residues. The CDR3 nucleotides are TGTGCCAGCAGCTTGGGCGCGGGGAACACTGAAGCTTTCTTT. Translation gives CASSLGAGNTEAFF.

The rearrangement joins TRBV5-4 to TRBJ1-1; TRBD1 matches at 9 bases. Germline lookup yields CDR1 SGHNT and CDR2 YYREEE (reference sequence). The CDR3 spans 14 residues. The V gene end was trimmed by 9 bases and the J gene end by 7 bases; junction bases not matched to a gene: 13. The CDR3 DNA sequence: TGTGCCACCTTTGTACAGGGGGCGAGCGGTGAAGCTTTCTTT. It encodes CATFVQGASGEAFF.

This clone was detected only a few times. This chain uses TRBV5-1 with TRBJ2-5; TRBD1 matches at 9 bases. V trimming: 0 bases; J trimming: 11 bases; junction bases outside the gene matches: 11. Germline-derived CDR1 and CDR2 are SGHRS and YFSETQ. This CDR3 has 15 amino acids. CDR3 in DNA: TGCGCCAGCAGCTTGGGGCCGGGACAGGGTAGAGAGCAGTACTTC. Protein: CASSLGPGQGREQYF.

The chain combines TRBV7-2 with TRBJ1-2, with 8 bases matching TRBD1. This CDR3 is built from 13 residues. CDR1 and CDR2 from the germline V gene are SGHTA and FQGNSA. The V segment lost 4 bases and the J segment 5 bases; nucleotides outside the gene matches: 3. The CDR3 region has the DNA TGTGCCAGCAGCTCTCGGACAGGGTATGGCTACACCTTC. It codes for CASSSRTGYGYTF.

The chain carries TRBV7-3 and TRBJ1-2; TRBD1 aligns across 7 bases. Germline lookup yields CDR1 SGHTA and CDR2 FQGTGA. The CDR3 sequence is 14 residues long. V trimming: 1 base; J trimming: 6 bases; junction bases outside the gene matches: 5. In DNA form, the CDR3 reads TGTGCCAGCAGCTTAAAGGCAGGGGGAAATGGCTACACCTTC. It translates to CASSLKAGGNGYTF.

The chain is built from TRBV7-6 and TRBJ2-1, with 9 nucleotides matching TRBD1. Germline V lookup: CDR1 SGHVS, CDR2 FNYEAQ. V gave up 5 bases and J gave up 8 bases; unmatched junction bases: 7. The CDR3 consists of 14 residues. The CDR3 coding sequence is TGTGCCAGCAGCCAGGCGGGACAGGGCGATGAGCAGTTCTTC. Its translation: CASSQAGQGDEQFF. Based on the CDR3 plus reference TRBV7-6 and TRBJ2-1, the full variable domain is GAGVSQSPRYKVTKRGQDVALRCDPISGHVSLYWYRQALGQGPEFLTYFNYEAQQDKSGLPNDRFSAERPEGSISTLTIQRTEQRDSAMYRCASSQAGQGDEQFFGPGTRLTVL.

The rearrangement uses TRBV7-2 and TRBJ2-5, with D perhaps matching TRBD2 (6 bases). The V end was cut by 1 base, the J end by 5 bases, with 11 bases between. The CDR3 sequence is 14 residues long. Germline V lookup: CDR1 SGHTA, CDR2 FQGNSA. CDR3: CASSLGGVGETQYF. CDR3 nucleotide sequence: TGTGCCAGCAGCTTAGGGGGGGTTGGGGAGACCCAGTACTTC.

CDR3 in DNA: TGTGCCAGCAGCCCAGGTAGTGTCTACAATGAGCAGTTCTTC. It is translated as CASSPGSVYNEQFF. The chain recombines TRBV7-8 with TRBJ2-1; the D is unclear. CDR1 is SGHVS, CDR2 FQNEAQ, per germline. Trimming removed 5 bases from V and 3 bases from J, with 11 bases in between. The CDR3 extends over 14 amino acids.

The chain recombines TRBV30 with TRBJ1-2, with TRBD1 as a possible D gene (5 bases). Trimming pared 8 bases from V and 1 base from J, leaving 14 bases between. Germline CDR1 is GTSNPN and CDR2 is SVGIG (reference sequence). The CDR3 totals 13 residues. The CDR3 DNA reads as TGTGCCAGCTACAGGCCCTTTAACTATGGCTACACCTTC. The encoded protein is CASYRPFNYGYTF.

V is TRBV25-1 and J is TRBJ2-5; a possible D gene is TRBD2 (6 bases). Germline V gives CDR1 MGHDK, CDR2 SYGVNS. The CDR3 has 14 residues. V lost 7 bases and J lost 0, with 12 bases in between. CDR3: CASTRRGDQETQYF. CDR3 nucleotide sequence: TGTGCCAGCACCCGGCGCGGGGACCAAGAGACCCAGTACTTC. Full variable domain (outside the CDR3, taken from reference TRBV25-1 and TRBJ2-5): EADIYQTPRYLVIGTGKKITLECSQTMGHDKMYWYQQDPGMELHLIHYSYGVNSTEKGDLSSESTVSRIRTEHFPLTLESARPSHTSQYLCASTRRGDQETQYFGPGTRLLVL.

This sequence joins TRBV10-3 and TRBJ2-1; 11 positions match TRBD2. Germline V lookup: CDR1 ENHRY, CDR2 SYGVKD. The CDR3 has 16 amino acids. The V segment lost 5 bases and the J segment 8 bases; nucleotides outside the gene matches: 11. The CDR3 reads CAISFSGTSGTHEQFF. The CDR3 bases are TGTGCCATCAGTTTCTCCGGGACTAGCGGAACCCATGAGCAGTTCTTC.

The V and J genes are TRBV5-6 and TRBJ1-4; no firm D call. Germline-derived CDR1 and CDR2 are SGHDT and YYEEEE. The CDR3 loop spans 15 amino acids. Trimming took off 4 bases at V and 4 bases at J, with 14 bases between the two ends. The CDR3 nucleotides are TGTGCCAGCAGCCCAGGCCAAACTCTTAATGAAAAACTGTTTTTT. This sequence encodes CASSPGQTLNEKLFF. Using reference TRBV5-6 and TRBJ1-4 for the parts outside the CDR3, the full variable domain is DAGVTQSPTHLIKTRGQQVTLRCSPKSGHDTVSWYQQALGQGPQFIFQYYEEEERQRGNFPDRFSGHQFPNYSSELNVNALLLGDSALYLCASSPGQTLNEKLFFGSGTQLSVL.

The chain has TRBV5-1 and TRBJ2-1, with D possibly TRBD1 on 8 matching bases. CDR1 SGHRS and CDR2 YFSETQ come from the germline V gene. The CDR3 has 13 amino acids. V gave up 5 bases and J gave up 8 bases, with 14 bases separating them. Here the CDR3 reads CASSRQGRDEQFF. Here the CDR3 DNA reads TGCGCCAGCAGTCGACAGGGGAGGGATGAGCAGTTCTTC.

This clone came up once. The chain links TRBV5-1 to TRBJ2-2, with D perhaps TRBD1 (5 bases). The CDR3 covers 15 residues. The V and J ends lost 0 bases and 4 bases respectively, with 10 bases between them. In germline, CDR1 is SGHRS, CDR2 YFSETQ. The CDR3 loop is CASSLDARGTGELFF. The CDR3 bases are TGCGCCAGCAGCTTGGATGCAAGGGGCACCGGGGAGCTGTTTTTT.

The chain is built from TRBV4-2 and TRBJ2-7, with a weak D call TRBD1 (5 bases). V was clipped by 4 bases and J by 2 bases, with 12 bases between them. The CDR3 consists of 14 residues. Germline V CDR1 and CDR2: LGHNA, YNFKEQ. CDR3 amino acids: CASSRSTDTYEQYF. The CDR3 DNA reads TGTGCCAGCAGCCGATCGACAGACACCTACGAGCAGTACTTC.

This sequence joins TRBV9 and TRBJ2-6; D remains ambiguous. CDR3 length: 16 residues. Germline CDR1 SGDLS, CDR2 YYNGEE. V lost 3 bases, J lost 1 base, and 11 bases lay in between. The CDR3 protein is CASSAYPTSGANVLTF. CDR3 nucleotide sequence: TGTGCCAGCAGCGCCTACCCTACTTCTGGGGCCAACGTCCTGACTTTC.

The CDR3: CASSSSGSAINEQFF. CDR3 sequence (DNA): TGTGCCAGCAGCTCGAGCGGGAGCGCGATCAATGAGCAGTTCTTC. This chain links TRBV5-6 with TRBJ2-1; 8 positions agree with TRBD2. Germline V gene lookup returns CDR1 SGHDT and CDR2 YYEEEE. The CDR3 runs to 15 residues. V lost 3 bases, J lost 6 bases, and 8 bases stayed unmatched.

The CDR3 DNA reads TGTGCCAGCACTAAGACTAGCGGGGCTTACGAGCAGTACTTC. Protein sequence: CASTKTSGAYEQYF. The chain carries TRBV2 and TRBJ2-7, with 11 positions matching TRBD2. Unmatched junction bases numbered 6, after V lost 7 bases and J lost 4 bases. Germline CDR1 reads SNHLY; CDR2 reads FYNNEI. The CDR3 runs to 14 residues.

The CDR3 DNA reads TGTGCCAGCAGCTCGCGACAGATCTTCGGCACAGATACGCAGTATTTT. Protein product: CASSSRQIFGTDTQYF. The chain combines TRBV4-2 with TRBJ2-3; maybe TRBD1 (5 bases). The CDR3 consists of 16 residues. Germline lookup yields CDR1 LGHNA and CDR2 YNFKEQ. Between the trimmed V and J ends, which lost 5 bases and 1 base, there was a span of 16 bases.

The CDR3 is CASIKDRSLYEQYF. CDR3 nucleotides: TGTGCCAGCATTAAGGACAGATCCCTCTACGAGCAGTACTTC. The chain is built from TRBV2 and TRBJ2-5, with D perhaps matching TRBD1 (6 bases). The DNA matches TRBJ2-7 better at its end, which makes the J call doubtful. The CDR3 runs to 14 residues. Germline CDR1 SNHLY, CDR2 FYNNEI.

The chain couples TRBV7-2 to TRBJ1-2, with 7 bases aligning to TRBD1. The CDR3 is 15 amino acids. CDR1 SGHTA and CDR2 FQGNSA come from the germline V gene. V trimming: 1 base; J trimming: 4 bases; junction bases outside the gene matches: 6. The DNA of the CDR3 is TGTGCCAGCAGCTTAGATCCAGGGGGAGGCTATGGCTACACCTTC. Its translation is CASSLDPGGGYGYTF.